The TCR beta chain under discussion was sequenced for a study of blood T cell repertoires in COVID-19. Study background: The United States, Italy and Spain were the sources of the acute and convalescent COVID-19 samples. PBMCs, B-cell-depleted T cells, or T cells provided the cDNA or gDNA that made up the material.

Authors' processing steps: Amplified reference gene primers provided the basis for estimating nucleated cell counts. The table came from immunoSEQ multiplex PCR; TCRdb's copy has only in-frame clones and leaves some out. That table supplies the V and J calls and clone size; D and trimming were determined from the DNA. The sample has around 250,000 clones, roughly nine tenths seen once. Regarding this clone: A junction boundary mismatches the germline segment, possibly from a read error.

Germline V lookup: CDR1 SSHAT, CDR2 FNYEAQ (reference sequence). The CDR3 has 18 amino acids. This sequence originates from a man aged 55-75 years with acute or convalescent COVID-19. The chain uses TRBV7-7 and TRBJ2-1, with 9 bases lining up with TRBD1. Sequencing was performed on peripheral blood. This chain's CDR3 is CASSLEWVGQGLSNEQFF. The CDR3 DNA reads TGTGCTAGCAGCTTAGAATGGGTGGGACAGGGCCTTTCGAATGAGCAGTTCTTC.